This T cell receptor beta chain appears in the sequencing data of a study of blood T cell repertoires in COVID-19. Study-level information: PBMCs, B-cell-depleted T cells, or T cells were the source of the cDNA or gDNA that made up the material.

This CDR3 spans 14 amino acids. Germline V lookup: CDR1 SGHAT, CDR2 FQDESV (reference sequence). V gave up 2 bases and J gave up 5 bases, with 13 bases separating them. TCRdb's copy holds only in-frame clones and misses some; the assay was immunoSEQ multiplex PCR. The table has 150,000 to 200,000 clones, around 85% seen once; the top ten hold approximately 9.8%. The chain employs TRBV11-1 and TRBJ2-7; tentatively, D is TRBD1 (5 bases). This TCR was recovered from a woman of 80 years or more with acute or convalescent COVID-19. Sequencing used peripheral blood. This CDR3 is CASSLSYVGDEQYF. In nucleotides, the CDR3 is TGTGCCAGCAGCTTATCATACGTAGGGGACGAGCAGTACTTC.